Below are 30 T cell receptor beta chains sequenced from a single sample in a study of T-cell memory formation after mild COVID-19. Using its own MiXCR run on the 5' RACE reads, TCRdb lists one record per CDR3 protein. The repertoire holds about 430,000 distinct CDR3 sequences, with approximately 24% as singletons. Sequencing was done on a sample of PBMCs or a T cell subset sorted from them (not recorded which). These receptors were collected from an adult woman who had mild COVID-19 (a few samples of this study predate the infection). Cell type and time point are not known.

The chain combines TRBV27 with TRBJ1-1, with D possibly matching TRBD1 (5 bases). This CDR3 is built from 14 residues. The V end was cut by 4 bases, the J end by 1 base, with 10 bases between. Germline V gives CDR1 MNHEY, CDR2 SMNVEV (reference sequence). The CDR3 loop reads CASSWGVGNTEAFF. The CDR3 nucleotides read TGTGCCAGCAGTTGGGGGGTGGGGAACACTGAAGCTTTCTTT.

The J gene is TRBJ2-7, the V gene TRBV7-9; 9 nucleotides match TRBD2. V lost 5 bases and J lost 3; bases outside the gene matches: 8. The V gene's germline CDR1 is SEHNR and CDR2 FQNEAQ (reference sequence). CDR3 length: 15 residues. In DNA form, the CDR3 reads TGTGCCAGCAGCGTCCCTGGGCGGGGGGGCTACGAGCAGTACTTC. Protein: CASSVPGRGGYEQYF.

This clonotype came up many times. This sequence joins TRBV5-1 and TRBJ2-1; 9 bases align to TRBD2. The germline V gene encodes CDR1 SGHRS and CDR2 YFSETQ. Trimming removed 6 bases from V and 8 bases from J; junction bases left unmatched: 6. The CDR3 is 13 residues long. CDR3 protein: CASMTAGGDEQFF. The DNA for the CDR3 is TGCGCCAGCATGACGGCGGGAGGGGATGAGCAGTTCTTC.

This rearrangement joins TRBV20-1 to TRBJ2-2, with a tentative D call TRBD2 (5 bases). In germline, CDR1 is DFQATT, CDR2 SNEGSKA (reference sequence). The CDR3 covers 13 residues. Trimming pared 3 bases from V and 7 bases from J, leaving 12 bases between. CDR3 sequence: CSASGLALGELFF. DNA for the CDR3: TGCAGTGCTAGCGGTCTAGCCCTCGGGGAGCTGTTTTTT.

This clonotype was seen a handful of times. This chain connects TRBV20-1 to TRBJ2-7, with 7 bases identical to TRBD1. The CDR3 is 13 amino acids. The V gene end was trimmed by 6 bases and the J gene end by 5 bases; junction bases not matched to a gene: 10. From germline, CDR1 is DFQATT and CDR2 SNEGSKA (reference sequence). This CDR3 is CSAAIPGGNEQYF. The CDR3, as DNA: TGCAGTGCCGCCATTCCAGGGGGAAACGAGCAGTACTTC.

This clonotype was detected only a few times. The chain couples TRBV11-2 to TRBJ1-2; D is ambiguous. Trimming removed 5 bases at V and 3 bases at J, with 7 bases between. This CDR3 has 12 residues. From germline, CDR1 is SGHAT and CDR2 FQNNGV. DNA for the CDR3: TGTGCCAGCAGCCGTGGTGACTATGGCTACACCTTC. Protein product: CASSRGDYGYTF.

The chain couples TRBV10-3 to TRBJ2-7; 14 nucleotides agree with TRBD2. The CDR3 covers 16 residues. V trimming: 10 bases; J trimming: 5 bases; junction bases outside the gene matches: 13. CDR1 and CDR2 from the germline V gene are ENHRY and SYGVKD. The CDR3 reads CATAAGTSGGGDEQYF. For the CDR3, the DNA is TGTGCCACCGCGGCCGGGACTAGCGGGGGCGGGGACGAGCAGTACTTC.

This clonotype turned up a few times. The V call is TRBV30, the J call TRBJ2-1, with TRBD2 identical over 15 bases. Germline CDR1 is GTSNPN and CDR2 is SVGIG (reference sequence). Trimming took 4 bases from V and 8 from J; bases not matched to a gene: 9. The CDR3 extends over 16 amino acids. CDR3 DNA: TGTGCCTGGACCAAGGGACTAGCGGGGGGAAGGGATGAGCAGTTCTTC. It translates to CAWTKGLAGGRDEQFF.

The rearrangement joins TRBV11-2 to TRBJ1-6; no clear D gene. V gave up 5 bases and J gave up 2 bases, with 7 bases separating them. CDR3 length: 14 amino acids. Per germline, CDR1 SGHAT and CDR2 FQNNGV. The CDR3 region is CASSPPPYNSPLHF. In DNA, the CDR3 is TGTGCCAGCAGCCCCCCTCCCTATAATTCACCCCTCCACTTT.

This clonotype has ten or more counts. The chain is built from TRBV4-1 and TRBJ2-3; D gene ambiguous. Germline loops: CDR1 MGHRA, CDR2 YSYEKL. V gave up 1 base and J gave up 4 bases, with 15 bases separating them. The CDR3 covers 16 residues. The CDR3: CASSQVNLGFSDTQYF. For the CDR3, the DNA is TGCGCCAGCAGCCAAGTTAATCTGGGTTTTTCAGATACGCAGTATTTT.

The chain carries TRBV19 and TRBJ2-5; either TRBD1 or TRBD2 may supply D (5 bases each). The CDR3 extends over 13 amino acids. From germline, CDR1 is LNHDA and CDR2 SQIVND (reference sequence). Trimming removed 5 bases at V and 5 bases at J, with 12 bases between. The CDR3 bases are TGTGCCAGTAGTGACCGGGACGTGGAGACCCAGTACTTC. Its protein is CASSDRDVETQYF.

The chain employs TRBV12-3 or TRBV12-4 and TRBJ2-7; TRBD1 matches at 8 bases. With V trimmed by 6 bases and J by 2 bases, 6 bases remained unmatched. This CDR3 comprises 14 residues. This chain's CDR3 is CASSEGQGAYEQYF. The CDR3 DNA sequence: TGTGCCAGCAGCGAAGGACAGGGTGCCTACGAGCAGTACTTC.

The chain uses TRBV10-3 and TRBJ2-7; 12 bases match TRBD2. The ends lost 5 bases at V and 0 bases at J; junction bases unmatched: 11. Germline CDR1 is ENHRY and CDR2 is SYGVKD. The CDR3 totals 18 residues. The CDR3 sequence is CAISTARTSGASSYEQYF. CDR3 DNA sequence: TGTGCCATCAGTACCGCCAGGACTAGCGGGGCGAGCTCCTACGAGCAGTACTTC.

This clonotype appeared a few times. CDR3 DNA sequence: TGTGCCAGCAGCTTAAACAGGAACTACAATGAGCAGTTCTTC. Translating gives CASSLNRNYNEQFF. The J gene is TRBJ2-1, the V gene TRBV7-8; possibly TRBD1 for D (5 bases). This CDR3 region has 14 residues. Germline CDR1 is SGHVS and CDR2 is FQNEAQ. V was cut by 2 bases and J by 3 bases, with 8 bases left in between.

The chain couples TRBV9 to TRBJ2-3, with D unresolved. This CDR3 comprises 19 residues. Germline assignment: CDR1 SGDLS and CDR2 YYNGEE. Trimming cost V 4 bases and J 2 bases, with 26 bases left between them. The CDR3 bases are TGTGCCAGCAGCTTCAAGGGATCGTCCCCGTCCCTACTCACAGATACGCAGTATTTT. Translation gives CASSFKGSSPSLLTDTQYF.

The chain combines TRBV11-2 with TRBJ1-5; no firm D call. The germline CDR1 and CDR2 sequences are SGHAT and FQNNGV. V gave up 5 bases and J gave up 3 bases, with 23 bases separating them. The length of the CDR3 is 18 residues. This CDR3 reads CASSPGGPCRAFNQPQHF. CDR3 in DNA: TGTGCCAGCAGCCCTGGCGGTCCCTGCCGGGCCTTCAATCAGCCCCAGCATTTT.

This clonotype came up a few times. The chain links TRBV12-3 or TRBV12-4 to TRBJ1-5; maybe TRBD1 (5 bases). Trimming left V 6 bases short and J 0 bases short, with 18 bases between. CDR3 length equals 17 residues. CDR3 sequence (DNA): TGTGCCAGCAGCCCAAGGGGAGGATCTCTTAGCAATCAGCCCCAGCATTTT. It specifies CASSPRGGSLSNQPQHF.

The genes are TRBV30 and TRBJ2-1; 12 nucleotides align to TRBD2. J gave up 6 bases and V 0 bases, and 6 bases lay outside the gene matches. Germline CDR1 and CDR2: GTSNPN and SVGIG (reference sequence). The CDR3 has 16 residues. The CDR3 spells CAWSVIRLAGANEQFF. CDR3 nucleotide sequence: TGTGCCTGGAGTGTAATCAGACTAGCGGGAGCCAATGAGCAGTTCTTC. The variable domain in full, with the rest retrieved from reference TRBV30 and TRBJ2-1, is SQTIHQWPATLVQPVGSPLSLECTVEGTSNPNLYWYRQAAGRGLQLLFYSVGIGQISSEVPQNLSASRPQDRQFILSSKKLLLSDSGFYLCAWSVIRLAGANEQFFGPGTRLTVL.

This clonotype was seen a few times. A junction end diverges from the germline sequence, so it may reflect a read error. The chain has TRBV7-9 and TRBJ2-5; possible D gene TRBD2, 5 bases. This CDR3 has 16 residues. CDR1 SEHNR and CDR2 FQNEAQ come from the germline V gene (reference sequence). The CDR3 bases are TGTGCCAGCAGCTTAGACCACCCCCGCCCGGGAAGTATCTCCATCTTC. Its protein product is CASSLDHPRPGSISIF.

This chain connects TRBV7-2 to TRBJ1-2, with D hard to call. The CDR3 spans 13 residues. Trimming took off 6 bases at V and 7 bases at J, with 15 bases between the two ends. CDR1 and CDR2 (germline): SGHTA, FQGNSA. In DNA form, the CDR3 reads TGTGCCAGCAGTTCAGGTTCGGTCAGTGGCTACACCTTC. Its translation is CASSSGSVSGYTF.

The rearrangement joins TRBV6-5 to TRBJ2-3; tentatively, D is TRBD2 (5 bases). V lost 3 bases to trimming and J lost 3 bases, with 13 bases between them. CDR1 is MNHEY, CDR2 SVGAGI, per germline. The CDR3 sequence is 15 residues long. CDR3 bases: TGTGCCAGCAGTTATTTAGGGAGCGGTACAGATACGCAGTATTTT. It specifies CASSYLGSGTDTQYF.

The chain links TRBV20-1 to TRBJ2-3; 11 bases agree with TRBD2. Per germline, CDR1 DFQATT and CDR2 SNEGSKA (reference sequence). The V gene end was trimmed by 3 bases and the J gene end by 1 base; junction bases not matched to a gene: 9. The CDR3 covers 17 residues. CDR3 sequence reads: CSARLSPGLAGTDTQYF. The CDR3 DNA follows: TGCAGTGCTAGGCTATCTCCGGGACTAGCGGGCACAGATACGCAGTATTTT.

The chain links TRBV5-1 to TRBJ2-5; possible D gene TRBD2, 6 bases. Between the trimmed V and J ends, which lost 3 bases and 3 bases, there was a span of 18 bases. This CDR3 has 16 residues. CDR1 and CDR2 (germline): SGHRS, YFSETQ. The CDR3: CASSWRGGGAKETQYF. In DNA form, the CDR3 reads TGCGCCAGCAGCTGGAGGGGCGGAGGGGCCAAAGAGACCCAGTACTTC. The whole variable domain, remainder taken from reference TRBV5-1 and TRBJ2-5, is KAGVTQTPRYLIKTRGQQVTLSCSPISGHRSVSWYQQTPGQGLQFLFEYFSETQRNKGNFPGRFSGRQFSNSRSEMNVSTLELGDSALYLCASSWRGGGAKETQYFGPGTRLLVL.

This chain joins TRBV7-9 and TRBJ1-4; D unresolved. Trimming took 4 bases from V and 0 from J, leaving 9 bases between them. CDR3 size: 15 residues. Germline V gives CDR1 SEHNR, CDR2 FQNEAQ (reference sequence). The CDR3 DNA is TGTGCCAGCAGCTCCCTGGGAACAACTAATGAAAAACTGTTTTTT. Protein sequence: CASSSLGTTNEKLFF.

The chain couples TRBV2 to TRBJ2-7, with D possibly matching TRBD1 (6 bases). Per germline, CDR1 SNHLY and CDR2 FYNNEI. The ends were cut back, 6 bases at V and 2 bases at J, with 14 bases in the middle. CDR3 length: 14 amino acids. CDR3 amino acids: CASRIPAGAYEQYF. The CDR3 DNA follows: TGTGCCAGCAGAATCCCGGCAGGGGCCTACGAGCAGTACTTC.

This chain links TRBV2 with TRBJ1-6; TRBD1 is a possible D gene (5 bases). The CDR3 is 15 amino acids. Trimming stripped 4 bases from V and 5 bases from J, with 12 bases between. Germline loops: CDR1 SNHLY, CDR2 FYNNEI. This chain's CDR3 is CASSVDGAHNSPLHF. Written as DNA, the CDR3 is TGTGCCAGCAGTGTCGATGGGGCCCATAATTCACCCCTCCACTTT.

V gene TRBV3-1 combines with J gene TRBJ2-7; the D gene is possibly TRBD2 (6 bases). V was trimmed by 4 bases and J by 7 bases, leaving 23 bases between them. Germline V gene lookup returns CDR1 LGHDT and CDR2 YNNKEL (reference sequence). The CDR3 runs 16 residues. CDR3 sequence (DNA): TGTGCCAGCAGCCGTGAAAGTAGCGGACTATTAAGTGAGCAGTACTTC. Translating it yields CASSRESSGLLSEQYF.

This chain uses TRBV29-1 with TRBJ2-2, with D possibly matching TRBD2 (5 bases). Deletions cut 6 bases from V and 5 bases from J, with 10 bases between. Germline assignment: CDR1 SQVTM and CDR2 ANQGSEA. The CDR3 loop spans 12 amino acids. The CDR3 region has the DNA TGCAGCGTAGTCGCGGGTACCGGGGAGCTGTTTTTT. Its translation is CSVVAGTGELFF.

The rearrangement uses TRBV18 and TRBJ1-5; D call uncertain. This CDR3 has 13 residues. V was pared by 1 base and J by 7 bases, with 8 bases between. Per the germline V gene, CDR1 is KGHSH and CDR2 is LQKENI. The DNA for the CDR3 is TGTGCCAGCTCACCACGTTCAGAACAGCCCCAGCATTTT. This translates into CASSPRSEQPQHF.

The chain links TRBV29-1 to TRBJ2-3, with 8 bases fitting TRBD2. In germline, CDR1 is SQVTM, CDR2 ANQGSEA. Trimming removed 3 bases from V and 6 bases from J; junction bases left unmatched: 5. The CDR3 loop spans 13 amino acids. Here the CDR3 reads CSVELRGVDTQYF. CDR3 coding DNA: TGCAGCGTTGAGCTGCGGGGGGTTGATACGCAGTATTTT.